The clone carrying this TCR beta chain was counted a single time. This record belongs to a study of T cell changes during pregnancy in multiple sclerosis. Produced via immunoSEQ multiplex PCR; TCRdb's table is partial and in-frame only. The sample carries 70,000 to 90,000 clones, approximately 91% recorded once. Germline loops: CDR1 MNHEY, CDR2 SVGAGI. Trimming stripped 4 bases from V and 3 bases from J, with 10 bases between. The CDR3 is 14 residues long. Sequenced here: PBMCs, sampled in the first trimester of pregnancy. The source of this sequence is a female donor in good health, serving as a control in a pregnancy study. Some clones in this sample may be carry-over from other donors' samples. The J gene is TRBJ1-5, the V gene TRBV6-5, with TRBD1 as a possible D gene (5 bases). The CDR3 protein is CASSFRQTNQPQHF. The CDR3 coding sequence is TGTGCCAGCAGTTTCCGACAGACCAATCAGCCCCAGCATTTT.